Sequencing of this T cell receptor beta chain was carried out in a study of cytomegalovirus exposure and HLA in healthy donors. PCR used 60 Vbeta primers and 13 Jbeta primers. Assay: immunoSEQ multiplex PCR; the TCRdb copy retains only in-frame clones and omits some. The data contain roughly 150,000 clones, over 70% of them singletons. Trimming took 2 bases from V and 5 from J, leaving 13 bases between them. Germline V gene lookup returns CDR1 SGHRS and CDR2 YFSETQ. This CDR3 is built from 15 residues. The material sequenced was PBMCs. This receptor was identified in a woman aged 45-59 years in good health and CMV-seropositive. The chain uses TRBV5-1 and TRBJ2-2, with D perhaps matching TRBD1 (6 bases). Written as DNA, the CDR3 is TGCGCCAGCAGCTTAATCCAGGGGCGGACCGGGGAGCTGTTTTTT. This gives the protein CASSLIQGRTGELFF.